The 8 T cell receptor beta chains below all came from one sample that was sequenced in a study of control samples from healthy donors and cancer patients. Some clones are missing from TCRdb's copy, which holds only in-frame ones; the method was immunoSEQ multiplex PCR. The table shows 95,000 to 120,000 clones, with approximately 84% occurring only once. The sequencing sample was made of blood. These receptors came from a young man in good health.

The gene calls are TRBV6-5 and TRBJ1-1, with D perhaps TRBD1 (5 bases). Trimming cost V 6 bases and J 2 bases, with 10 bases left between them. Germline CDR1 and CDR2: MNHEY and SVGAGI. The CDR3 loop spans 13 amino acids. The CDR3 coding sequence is TGTGCCAGCAGGAGGGGACGAAACACTGAAGCTTTCTTT. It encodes CASRRGRNTEAFF.

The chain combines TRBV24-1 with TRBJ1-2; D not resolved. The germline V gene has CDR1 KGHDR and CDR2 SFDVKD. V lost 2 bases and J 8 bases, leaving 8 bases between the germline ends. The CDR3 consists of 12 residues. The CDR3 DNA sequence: TGTGCCACCAGTGATTCGCTTAAGGGCTACACCTTC. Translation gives CATSDSLKGYTF.

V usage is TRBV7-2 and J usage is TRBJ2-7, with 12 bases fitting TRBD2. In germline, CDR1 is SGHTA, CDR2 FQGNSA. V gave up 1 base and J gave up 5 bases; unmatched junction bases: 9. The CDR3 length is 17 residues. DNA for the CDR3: TGTGCCAGCAGCTTAGACCCCTCCCGACTAGCGGGGGACGAGCAGTACGTC. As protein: CASSLDPSRLAGDEQYV.

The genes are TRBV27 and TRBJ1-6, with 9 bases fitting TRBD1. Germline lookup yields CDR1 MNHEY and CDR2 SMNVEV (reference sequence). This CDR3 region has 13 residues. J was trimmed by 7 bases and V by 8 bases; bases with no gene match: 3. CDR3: CASSGQGNSPLHF. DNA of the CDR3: TGTGCCAGCTCTGGACAGGGGAATTCACCCCTCCACTTT.

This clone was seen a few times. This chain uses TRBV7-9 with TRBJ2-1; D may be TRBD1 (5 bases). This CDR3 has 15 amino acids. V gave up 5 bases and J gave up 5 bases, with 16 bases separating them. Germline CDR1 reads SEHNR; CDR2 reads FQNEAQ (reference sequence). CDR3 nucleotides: TGTGCCAGCAGCCCCCGACGGTCAGGGAACAATGAGCAGTTCTTC. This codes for CASSPRRSGNNEQFF.

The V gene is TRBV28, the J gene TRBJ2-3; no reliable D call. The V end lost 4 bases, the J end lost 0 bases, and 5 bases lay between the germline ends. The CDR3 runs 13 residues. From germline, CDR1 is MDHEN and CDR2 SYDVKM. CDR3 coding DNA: TGTGCCAGCAGTTCCCCCAGCACAGATACGCAGTATTTT. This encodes CASSSPSTDTQYF.

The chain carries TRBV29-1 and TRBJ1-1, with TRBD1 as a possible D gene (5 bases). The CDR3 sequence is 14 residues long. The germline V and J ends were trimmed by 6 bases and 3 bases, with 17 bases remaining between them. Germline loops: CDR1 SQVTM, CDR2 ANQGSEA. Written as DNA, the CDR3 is TGCAGCGTACAAGGGGTTACGTCGTACACTGAAGCTTTCTTT. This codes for CSVQGVTSYTEAFF.

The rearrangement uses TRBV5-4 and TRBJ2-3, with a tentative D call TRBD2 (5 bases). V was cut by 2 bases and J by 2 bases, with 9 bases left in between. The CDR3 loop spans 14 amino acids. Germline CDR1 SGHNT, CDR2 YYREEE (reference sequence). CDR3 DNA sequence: TGTGCCAGCAGCTTCGGGGTTCCCACAGATACGCAGTATTTT. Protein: CASSFGVPTDTQYF.